This T cell receptor (beta chain) was identified in a study of STAT3 mutations in large granular lymphocyte leukemia. Roughly 41,000 productive templates were obtained per sample on average. Assay: immunoSEQ multiplex PCR; the TCRdb copy retains only in-frame clones and omits some. The sample contains about 42,000 clones, around 80% of which appear only once. This CDR3 comprises 18 residues. Germline loops: CDR1 SGDLS, CDR2 YYNGEE. V was cut by 0 bases and J by 0 bases, with 15 bases left in between. General study points: At least one immunodominant TCR beta clonotype appeared in every T-cell large granular lymphocyte leukemia patient.

To note about this clone: The target antigen is unknown.

This sequence originates from a human donor with T large granular lymphocyte leukemia. Some clones in this sample may be carry-over from other donors' samples. The V gene is TRBV9, the J gene TRBJ1-4; the D gene is possibly TRBD1 (6 bases). Material: PBMCs. For the CDR3, the DNA is TGTGCCAGCAGCGTAGGGGGACACAAGCTCTCAACTAATGAAAAACTGTTTTTT. Encoded protein: CASSVGGHKLSTNEKLFF.